This TCR beta chain derives from a study of blood T cell repertoires in COVID-19. How the authors handled the data: Amplifying reference gene primers gave estimates of nucleated cell counts. The repertoire was sequenced with immunoSEQ multiplex PCR; TCRdb's copy has only in-frame clones and lacks some. That table supplies the V and J calls and clone size; D and trimming were determined from the DNA. This sample has about 130,000 clones; about 79% occur once, and the top ten carry roughly 3%. The V gene's germline CDR1 is SGHRS and CDR2 YFSETQ. Between the trimmed V and J ends, which lost 2 bases and 5 bases, there was a span of 13 bases. The CDR3 sequence is 14 residues long.

The genes are TRBV5-1 and TRBJ1-2, with D uncertain. This receptor was taken from a woman older than 75 with acute or convalescent COVID-19. Material: peripheral blood. As DNA, the CDR3 is TGCGCCAGCAGCTTAGCGGACGGAATGTATGGCTACACCTTC. It is translated as CASSLADGMYGYTF.